The present T cell receptor (beta chain) was sequenced within a study of CD4 T cells in relation to SARS-CoV-2 and coronaviruses. About the research overall: PBMCs were cultured with antigen for less than twelve days before TCR beta sequencing. Controls used an HIV-1 Nef peptide pool or no peptide.

On this clone: What it binds is not known.

Repertoires were generated with immunoSEQ multiplex PCR, while TCRdb's copy carries only in-frame clones and drops some. In the table there are about 15,000 clones, 75% to 85% of which are singletons. Before the COVID-19 pandemic, during about 2011-2019, CD4+ T cells were taken from unexposed donors. Isolation of CD4+ T cells took place after about 10 days in culture. V shed 3 bases and J shed 2 bases, with 6 bases lying between them. The CDR3 is 13 residues long. CDR1 and CDR2 (germline): LNHDA, SQIVND (reference sequence). The chain employs TRBV19 and TRBJ2-3, with D unclear. Specimen: CD4+ T cells from PBMCs, cultured in vitro. The receptor was derived from a human donor in good health. The CDR3 loop reads CASSIGVTDTQYF. The DNA of the CDR3 is TGTGCCAGTAGTATCGGAGTCACAGATACGCAGTATTTT.